A single sample is the source of the 4 T cell receptor beta chains below, sequenced in a study of T cells after yellow fever vaccination. Each CDR3 protein gets one entry after TCRdb re-called the 5' RACE reads with MiXCR. The table lists hundreds of thousands of distinct CDR3 sequences, roughly 8% of them singletons. The material was PBMCs, obtained 45 days after the first yellow fever vaccination. These receptors all come from a man younger than 35 who received the YFV17D yellow fever vaccine.

This sequence joins TRBV4-2 and TRBJ2-1, with TRBD2 matching 7 bases. With 3 bases clipped from V and 12 bases from J, the junction kept 11 bases outside the gene matches. The CDR3 contains 14 residues. CDR1 LGHNA and CDR2 YNFKEQ come from the germline V gene. The CDR3 spells CASSQGQPGGGQFF. The DNA of the CDR3 is TGTGCCAGCAGCCAGGGGCAGCCGGGAGGTGGGCAGTTCTTC.

This chain joins TRBV4-3 and TRBJ2-2, with D perhaps TRBD2 (6 bases). Trimming took 3 bases from V and 6 from J, leaving 11 bases between them. This CDR3 has 14 residues. Germline loops: CDR1 LGHNA, CDR2 YSLEER. CDR3 nucleotide sequence: TGCGCCAGCAGCCAGGGAGGAGCGGCCGGGGAGCTGTTTTTT. As protein: CASSQGGAAGELFF.

This clonotype occurred a few times. This chain uses TRBV4-2 with TRBJ2-1; D remains ambiguous. V lost 4 bases to trimming and J lost 2 bases, with 12 bases between them. The CDR3 has 15 amino acids. Germline CDR1 LGHNA, CDR2 YNFKEQ. As DNA, the CDR3 is TGTGCCAGCAGCCCCCGGAAGCGCCCCTACAATGAGCAGTTCTTC. Protein: CASSPRKRPYNEQFF.

The chain has TRBV5-1 and TRBJ1-6; TRBD1 agrees at 8 bases. The CDR3 totals 14 residues. V dropped 4 bases and J dropped 10; count of bases not matched to a gene: 7. Germline V gene data show CDR1 as SGHRS and CDR2 as YFSETQ. In DNA, the CDR3 is TGCGCCAGCAGCCAGGACAGGGAGTTGTCACCCCTCCACTTT. As protein: CASSQDRELSPLHF.